This TCR beta chain was sequenced in a study of OX40 agonist ivuxolimab in advanced cancers. On the study more broadly: Prior anti-PD-1, anti-PD-L1 or anti-CTLA-4 therapy did not bar entry, and less than 50% had some. Broader study findings: A proportion of nonresponders additionally exhibited low normalized T-cell clonal expansion.

Germline lookup yields CDR1 MGHRA and CDR2 YSYEKL. Trimming took 1 base from V and 6 from J; bases not matched to a gene: 3. CDR3 size: 13 residues. Turning to this clone: Its antigen is currently unknown.

Sequencing used immunoSEQ multiplex PCR; TCRdb keeps in-frame clones, though not all of them. Of about 21,000 clones detected, around 84% appear once; the ten largest clones hold around 13%. This rearrangement joins TRBV4-1 to TRBJ2-7, with 7 bases identical to TRBD1. The sequence derives from an adult with an advanced solid tumor such as melanoma, head and neck, liver or kidney cancer. The specimen was CD4+ or CD8+ T cells sorted from blood, collected in a trial of the OX40 agonist ivuxolimab. The DNA of the CDR3 is TGCGCCAGCAGCCAAGGGACAGGAACCGAGCAGTACTTC. Its protein is CASSQGTGTEQYF.